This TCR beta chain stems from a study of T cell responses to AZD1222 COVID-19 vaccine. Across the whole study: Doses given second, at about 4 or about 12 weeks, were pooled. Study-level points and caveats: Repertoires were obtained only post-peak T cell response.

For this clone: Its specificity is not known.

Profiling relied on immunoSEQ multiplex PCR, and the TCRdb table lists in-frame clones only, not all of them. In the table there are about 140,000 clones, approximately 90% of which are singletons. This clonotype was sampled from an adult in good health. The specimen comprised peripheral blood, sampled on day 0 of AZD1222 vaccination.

The CDR3 bases are TGTGCCAGCAGTGACTCCAGGACAGGGGGCGCGGGAGCTTTCTTT. It yields the protein CASSDSRTGGAGAFF. This chain joins TRBV6-4 and TRBJ1-1, with TRBD1 identical over 11 bases. The trim removed 0 bases at V and 10 bases at J, leaving 7 bases unmatched. Looked up from germline, CDR1 is MRHNA and CDR2 is SNTAGT. The length of the CDR3 is 15 residues.